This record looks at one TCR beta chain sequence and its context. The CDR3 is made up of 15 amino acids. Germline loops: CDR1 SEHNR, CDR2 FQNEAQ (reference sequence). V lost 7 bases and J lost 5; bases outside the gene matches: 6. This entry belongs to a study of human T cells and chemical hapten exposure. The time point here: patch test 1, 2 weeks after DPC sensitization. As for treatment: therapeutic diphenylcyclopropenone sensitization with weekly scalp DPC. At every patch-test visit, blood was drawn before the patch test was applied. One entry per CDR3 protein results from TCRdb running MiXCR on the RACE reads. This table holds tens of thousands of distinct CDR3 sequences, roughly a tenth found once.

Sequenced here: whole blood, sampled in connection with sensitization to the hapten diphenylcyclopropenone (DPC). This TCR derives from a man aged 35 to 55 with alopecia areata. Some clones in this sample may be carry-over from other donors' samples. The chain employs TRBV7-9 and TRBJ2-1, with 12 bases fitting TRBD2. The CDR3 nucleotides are TGTGCCAGCATCATGAGACTAGCGGGAGACAATGAGCAGTTCTTC. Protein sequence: CASIMRLAGDNEQFF.